This T cell receptor beta chain was sequenced during a study of T cell responses to AZD1222 COVID-19 vaccine. Study-level results: Spike-specific TCR depth and breadth grew after two AZD1222 doses. Nearly half of the spike-specific TCRs reportedly recognize variant regions that carry no mutations. Spike was spanned by vaccine-associated CD4 TCRs, with dominance at 160-218 and 743-854. Repertoires were obtained solely post-peak T cell response.

The CDR3 totals 12 residues. Trimming shortened V by 6 bases and J by 7 bases, and 15 bases separated the two germline ends. Germline CDR1 reads SQVTM; CDR2 reads ANQGSEA. Note on this clone: What it binds is unknown.

Profiling relied on immunoSEQ multiplex PCR, and the TCRdb table lists in-frame clones only, not all of them. The data hold about 90,000 clones, with roughly 85% observed a single time. The clonotype was recovered from an adult who received the AZD1222 COVID-19 vaccine. The rearrangement uses TRBV29-1 and TRBJ1-2, with D possibly TRBD1 on 5 matching bases. Here the sequenced sample was peripheral blood, taken 28 days after the second AZD1222 dose. The CDR3 loop reads CSVHPGSCGYTF. CDR3 nucleotides: TGCAGCGTCCACCCAGGGTCGTGTGGCTACACCTTC.